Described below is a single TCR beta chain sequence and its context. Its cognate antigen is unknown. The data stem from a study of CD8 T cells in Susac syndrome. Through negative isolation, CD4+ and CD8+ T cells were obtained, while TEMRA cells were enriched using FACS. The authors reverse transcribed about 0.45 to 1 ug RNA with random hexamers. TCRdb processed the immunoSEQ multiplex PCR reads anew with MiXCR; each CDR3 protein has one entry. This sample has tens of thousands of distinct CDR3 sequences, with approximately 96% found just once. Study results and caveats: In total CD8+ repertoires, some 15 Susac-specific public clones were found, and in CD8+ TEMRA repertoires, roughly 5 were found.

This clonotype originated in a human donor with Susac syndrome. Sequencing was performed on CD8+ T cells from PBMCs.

This chain's CDR3 is CASTRGTGDYGYTF. DNA of the CDR3: TGTGCCAGCACCCGAGGCACAGGGGACTATGGCTACACCTTC. The chain has TRBV6-5 and TRBJ1-2; 7 nucleotides align to TRBD1. CDR1 is MNHEY, CDR2 SVGAGI, per germline. This CDR3 spans 14 amino acids. Trimming took 7 bases from V and 3 from J; bases not matched to a gene: 8.